These 9 T cell receptor beta chains came from one sample sequenced in a study of vaccination effects on CD4 cells after COVID-19. Antigen-specific CD4+ T cells were expanded (with viral peptide pools) by the ViraFEST assay ahead of sequencing. Following an approximately ten-day culture, CD4+ T cells were purified. Documented for the person is a PCR-confirmed SARS-CoV-2 infection occurring between March and December 2020. Two doses of BNT162b2 or mRNA-1273 vaccine were administered to participants. The assay was immunoSEQ multiplex PCR, and TCRdb's table has in-frame clones only and misses some. The sample has about 18,000 clones, 76% seen once. For these receptors, no antigen is known. The input for sequencing was CD4+ T cells from PBMCs cultured with SARS-CoV-2 spike peptides, taken after COVID-19 vaccination. These receptors all come from a human donor who had a prior SARS-CoV-2 infection.

This clone qualifies as medium-sized (0.01 to 0.1%). V usage is TRBV7-2 and J usage is TRBJ1-2, with 9 bases that match TRBD1. The CDR3 consists of 16 residues. The germline CDR1 and CDR2 sequences are SGHTA and FQGNSA. Germline trimming cut 5 bases from V and 5 bases from J; bases unmatched to any gene: 12. This CDR3 reads CASSARGQGALYGYTF. In nucleotides, the CDR3 is TGTGCCAGCAGCGCCCGGGGACAGGGTGCTCTATATGGCTACACCTTC.

Worth noting for this clone: At one end, the junction sequence differs from germline, possibly due to a read error. This chain joins TRBV27 and TRBJ2-7; 9 nucleotides agree with TRBD2. Germline V lookup: CDR1 MNHEY, CDR2 SMNVEV (reference sequence). The CDR3 has 14 amino acids. The CDR3 DNA follows: TGTGCCAGCAGGTTATCCCCAGCGGGAGGTGATCAGTACTTC. Protein sequence: CASRLSPAGGDQYF.

The chain carries TRBV4-1 and TRBJ2-3, with 13 bases matching TRBD2. CDR1 and CDR2 (germline): MGHRA, YSYEKL. The CDR3 is 22 amino acids. J gave up 1 base and V 4 bases, and 20 bases lay outside the gene matches. The CDR3 is CASSLEPLKDVLAGGRTDTQYF. Here the CDR3 DNA reads TGCGCCAGCAGCCTCGAACCCTTGAAGGATGTACTAGCGGGGGGGCGCACAGATACGCAGTATTTT.

This clone was seen a handful of times. The chain joins TRBV9 to TRBJ2-7, with 12 bases lining up with TRBD1. The germline V gene has CDR1 SGDLS and CDR2 YYNGEE. Trimming at V came to 3 bases and at J to 3 bases, leaving 4 bases not matched to a gene. There are 15 residues in the CDR3. The CDR3 spells CASSDGTGGFYEQYF. The CDR3 region has the DNA TGTGCCAGCAGCGATGGGACAGGGGGCTTCTACGAGCAGTACTTC.

V gene TRBV11-3 combines with J gene TRBJ2-5, with D hard to call. The CDR3 extends over 11 amino acids. From germline, CDR1 is SGHNT and CDR2 YENEEA. V lost 4 bases and J 9 bases, leaving 9 bases between the germline ends. CDR3 region: CASSSSFPQYF. The CDR3 DNA reads TGTGCCAGCAGCTCAAGTTTTCCCCAGTACTTC.

The chain carries TRBV24-1 and TRBJ2-3; TRBD2 aligns across 11 bases. Trimming cost V 2 bases and J 3 bases; bases outside gene matches: 9. The CDR3 runs to 18 residues. Germline V gene sequence: CDR1 KGHDR, CDR2 SFDVKD. CDR3 region: CATSDSLPTSGGTDTQYF. The CDR3 DNA is TGTGCCACCAGTGATTCCCTCCCCACTAGCGGGGGTACAGATACGCAGTATTTT.

The chain joins TRBV23-1 to TRBJ2-5; 9 bases are shared with TRBD1. TRBV23-1 is an ORF; its function is uncertain. The CDR3 contains 14 residues. With 5 bases clipped from V and 3 bases from J, the junction kept 4 bases outside the gene matches. The CDR3 loop is CASSARTGEETQYF. In DNA form, the CDR3 reads TGCGCCAGCAGTGCCCGGACAGGGGAAGAGACCCAGTACTTC.

The chain recombines TRBV2 with TRBJ2-5; D not certain. The CDR3 is made up of 12 amino acids. Germline V lookup: CDR1 SNHLY, CDR2 FYNNEI. Trimming cost V 8 bases and J 2 bases, with 9 bases left between them. CDR3 in amino acids: CASAYGQETQYF. The CDR3 nucleotides are TGTGCCAGCGCGTACGGACAAGAGACCCAGTACTTC. Based on the CDR3 plus reference TRBV2 and TRBJ2-5, the full variable domain is EPEVTQTPSHQVTQMGQEVILRCVPISNHLYFYWYRQILGQKVEFLVSFYNNEISEKSEIFDDQFSVERPDGSNFTLKIRSTKLEDSAMYFCASAYGQETQYFGPGTRLLVL.

This chain links TRBV28 with TRBJ1-2; no clear D. The germline gives CDR1 MDHEN, CDR2 SYDVKM. This CDR3 comprises 11 residues. V gave up 0 bases and J gave up 8 bases, with 4 bases separating them. The CDR3 is CASSLWGGYTF. CDR3 coding DNA: TGTGCCAGCAGTTTATGGGGCGGCTACACCTTC.